This T cell receptor (beta chain) was profiled in a study of T cells in Graves' hyperthyroidism and ophthalmopathy. Researchers took RNA transcripts and amplified the TCR beta CDR3 regions from them. The TCR CDR3 first-round RT-PCR relied on the HTBI primer set. TCRdb analysed the multiplex PCR reads with MiXCR anew, one entry per CDR3 protein. The table lists roughly 300,000 distinct CDR3 sequences, 11% to 15% of them singletons. This clonotype was detected only a few times. The source material was blood. The TCR originated in a woman in her thirties with Graves' hyperthyroidism.

The CDR3 spells CSARELADSYEQYF. CDR3 coding DNA: TGCAGTGCTAGAGAGCTAGCGGACTCCTACGAGCAGTACTTC. The chain carries TRBV20-1 and TRBJ2-7; 7 nucleotides line up with TRBD2. The germline V gene encodes CDR1 DFQATT and CDR2 SNEGSKA (reference sequence). Trimming at V came to 0 bases and at J to 0 bases, leaving 2 bases not matched to a gene. This CDR3 contains 14 residues.